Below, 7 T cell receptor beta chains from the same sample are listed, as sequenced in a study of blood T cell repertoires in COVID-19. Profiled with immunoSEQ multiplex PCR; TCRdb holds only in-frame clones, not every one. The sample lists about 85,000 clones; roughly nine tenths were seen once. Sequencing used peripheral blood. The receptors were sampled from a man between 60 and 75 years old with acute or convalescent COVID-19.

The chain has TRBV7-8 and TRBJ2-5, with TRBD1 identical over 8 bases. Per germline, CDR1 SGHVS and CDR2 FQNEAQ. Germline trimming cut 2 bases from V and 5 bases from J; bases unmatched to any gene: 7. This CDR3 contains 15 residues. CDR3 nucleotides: TGTGCCAGCAGCTTATCCGCAGGGGGCCGGGAGACCCAGTACTTC. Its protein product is CASSLSAGGRETQYF.

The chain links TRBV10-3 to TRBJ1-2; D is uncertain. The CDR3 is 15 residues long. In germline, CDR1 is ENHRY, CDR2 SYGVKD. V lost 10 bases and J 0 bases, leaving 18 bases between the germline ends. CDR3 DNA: TGTGCCACCCTGGGCGAGGGCTCAGCTAACTATGGCTACACCTTC. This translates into CATLGEGSANYGYTF.

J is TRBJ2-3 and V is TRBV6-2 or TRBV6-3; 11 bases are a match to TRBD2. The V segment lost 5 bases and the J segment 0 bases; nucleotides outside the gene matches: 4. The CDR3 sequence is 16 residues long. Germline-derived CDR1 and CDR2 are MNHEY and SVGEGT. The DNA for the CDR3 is TGTGCCAGCAGTGATCGGACTAGCGGGAGCACAGATACGCAGTATTTT. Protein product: CASSDRTSGSTDTQYF.

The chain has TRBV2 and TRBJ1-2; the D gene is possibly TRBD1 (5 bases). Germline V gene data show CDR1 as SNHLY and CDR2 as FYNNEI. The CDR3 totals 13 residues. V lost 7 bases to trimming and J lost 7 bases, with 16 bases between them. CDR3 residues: CASTSRRVFGYTF. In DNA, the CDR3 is TGTGCCAGCACTAGTCGCAGGGTATTTGGCTACACCTTC.

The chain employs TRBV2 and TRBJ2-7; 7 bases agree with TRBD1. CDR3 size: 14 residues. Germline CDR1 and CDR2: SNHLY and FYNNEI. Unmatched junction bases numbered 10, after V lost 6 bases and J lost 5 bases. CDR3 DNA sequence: TGTGCCAGCAGAGACGACAGGGCTCGGCACGAGCAGTACTTC. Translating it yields CASRDDRARHEQYF.

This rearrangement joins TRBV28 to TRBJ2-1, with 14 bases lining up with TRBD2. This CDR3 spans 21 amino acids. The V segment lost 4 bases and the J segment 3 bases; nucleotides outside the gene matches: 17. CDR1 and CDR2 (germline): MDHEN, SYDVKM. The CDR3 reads CASSSRTSGGPPSPYYNEQFF. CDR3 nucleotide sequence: TGTGCCAGCAGTTCAAGGACTAGCGGGGGGCCCCCTAGCCCCTACTACAATGAGCAGTTCTTC. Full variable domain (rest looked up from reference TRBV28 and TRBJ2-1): DVKVTQSSRYLVKRTGEKVFLECVQDMDHENMFWYRQDPGLGLRLIYFSYDVKMKEKGDIPEGYSVSREKKERFSLILESASTNQTSMYLCASSSRTSGGPPSPYYNEQFFGPGTRLTVL.

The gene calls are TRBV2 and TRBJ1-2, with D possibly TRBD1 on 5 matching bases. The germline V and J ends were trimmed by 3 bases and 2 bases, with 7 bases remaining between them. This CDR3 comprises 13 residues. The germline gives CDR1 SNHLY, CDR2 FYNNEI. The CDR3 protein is CASSETANYGYTF. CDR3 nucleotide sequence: TGTGCCAGCAGTGAGACAGCAAACTATGGCTACACCTTC. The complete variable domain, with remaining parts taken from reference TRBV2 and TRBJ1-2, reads EPEVTQTPSHQVTQMGQEVILRCVPISNHLYFYWYRQILGQKVEFLVSFYNNEISEKSEIFDDQFSVERPDGSNFTLKIRSTKLEDSAMYFCASSETANYGYTFGSGTRLTVV.